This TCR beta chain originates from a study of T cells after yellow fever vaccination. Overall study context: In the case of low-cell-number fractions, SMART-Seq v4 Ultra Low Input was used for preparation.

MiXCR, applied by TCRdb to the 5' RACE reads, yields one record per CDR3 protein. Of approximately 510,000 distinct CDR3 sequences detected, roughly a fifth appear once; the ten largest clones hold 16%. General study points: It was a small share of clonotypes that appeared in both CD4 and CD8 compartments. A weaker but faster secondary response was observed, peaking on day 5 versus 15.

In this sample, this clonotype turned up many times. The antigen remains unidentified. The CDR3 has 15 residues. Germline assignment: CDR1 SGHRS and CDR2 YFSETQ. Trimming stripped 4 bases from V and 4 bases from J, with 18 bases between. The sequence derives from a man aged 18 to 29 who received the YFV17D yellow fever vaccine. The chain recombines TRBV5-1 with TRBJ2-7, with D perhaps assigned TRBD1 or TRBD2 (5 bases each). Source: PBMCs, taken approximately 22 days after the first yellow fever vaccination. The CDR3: CASSRTGTERYEQYF. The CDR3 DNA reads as TGCGCCAGCAGCCGCACTGGGACGGAGAGGTACGAGCAGTACTTC.